One and the same sample provided the 18 T cell receptor beta chains below, sequenced in a study of blood T cell repertoires in COVID-19. Libraries were prepared by immunoSEQ multiplex PCR; TCRdb keeps only in-frame clonotypes and omits some of them. The table includes about 86,000 clones, approximately 79% detected once. The sequencing input was peripheral blood. These receptors originate from a man aged 70-80 years with acute or convalescent COVID-19.

Written as DNA, the CDR3 is TGCGCCAGCAGCTTGGGTAGCGGGGGGCCGGAGACCCAGTACTTC. Protein: CASSLGSGGPETQYF. V gene TRBV5-1 combines with J gene TRBJ2-5; 10 nucleotides agree with TRBD2. CDR1 is SGHRS, CDR2 YFSETQ, per germline. The ends lost 0 bases at V and 5 bases at J; junction bases unmatched: 4. This CDR3 comprises 15 residues.

This sequence joins TRBV5-1 and TRBJ1-2; D is perhaps TRBD1 (5 bases). The germline V gene has CDR1 SGHRS and CDR2 YFSETQ. CDR3 length equals 14 residues. Deletions cut 0 bases from V and 4 bases from J, with 10 bases between. The CDR3 DNA follows: TGCGCCAGCAGCTTGGAGGGAGGGACCTATGGCTACACCTTC. Its translation is CASSLEGGTYGYTF.

V usage is TRBV29-1 and J usage is TRBJ2-3; TRBD2 might be the D (5 bases). Trimming pared 6 bases from V and 2 bases from J, leaving 12 bases between. This CDR3 is 13 amino acids long. Germline loops: CDR1 SQVTM, CDR2 ANQGSEA. CDR3 sequence reads: CSVLVGNTDTQYF. CDR3 coding DNA: TGCAGCGTACTAGTAGGGAACACAGATACGCAGTATTTT.

The V and J genes are TRBV7-2 and TRBJ2-1; the match to TRBD1 covers 9 bases. The length of the CDR3 is 15 residues. From germline, CDR1 is SGHTA and CDR2 FQGNSA. With V trimmed by 1 base and J by 6 bases, 4 bases remained unmatched. The CDR3 region has the DNA TGTGCCAGCAGCTTAGGACGGGGACAGGGCAATGAGCAGTTCTTC. Protein sequence: CASSLGRGQGNEQFF.

The genes are TRBV18 and TRBJ1-3, with D possibly TRBD1 on 5 matching bases. V dropped 3 bases and J dropped 0 bases, with 9 bases sitting between them. Germline CDR1 is KGHSH and CDR2 is LQKENI. The CDR3 totals 15 residues. CDR3 bases: TGTGCCAGCTCACCCCCGACAGACTCTGGAAACACCATATATTTT. This translates into CASSPPTDSGNTIYF.

This clone has only a few counts. The CDR3 DNA follows: TGTGCCAGCACCTCAGACGGACTAGCGGGGGGAGCTGGAGAGACCCAGTACTTC. Protein sequence: CASTSDGLAGGAGETQYF. This chain links TRBV21-1 with TRBJ2-5; whether TRBD2, the table's D call, matches the DNA was not checked. TRBV21-1 is a known pseudogene. The CDR3 is 18 residues long.

The V call is TRBV24-1, the J call TRBJ1-2, with D unclear. The CDR3 sequence is 14 residues long. The V and J ends lost 3 bases and 5 bases respectively, with 12 bases between them. The germline V gene encodes CDR1 KGHDR and CDR2 SFDVKD. CDR3 bases: TGTGCCACCAGTGATGCGGCAGTTGATTATGGCTACACCTTC. It encodes CATSDAAVDYGYTF.

The V gene is TRBV6-1, the J gene TRBJ2-1; a possible D gene is TRBD1 (7 bases). Deletions cut 3 bases from V and 0 bases from J, with 15 bases between. The length of the CDR3 is 17 residues. CDR1 and CDR2 from the germline V gene are MNHNS and SASEGT. The CDR3 coding sequence is TGTGCCAGCAGTGAGGGGGCAGGGGGACTCTCCTACAATGAGCAGTTCTTC. Its protein product is CASSEGAGGLSYNEQFF.

The chain combines TRBV6-5 with TRBJ1-4; 7 bases align to TRBD1. V lost 6 bases and J lost 6; bases outside the gene matches: 4. Germline values: CDR1 MNHEY, CDR2 SVGAGI. The CDR3 consists of 13 residues. DNA of the CDR3: TGTGCCAGCAGCGCCGGGACAGATGAAAAACTGTTTTTT. Its protein is CASSAGTDEKLFF.

CDR3 sequence (DNA): TGTGCCAGCAGCATACCCCCCCGGGGGAGCAATCAGCCCCAGCATTTT. Protein sequence: CASSIPPRGSNQPQHF. The V gene is TRBV21-1, the J gene TRBJ1-5. TRBV21-1 is assigned pseudogene status. CDR3 length equals 16 residues.

This chain connects TRBV7-9 to TRBJ1-6; weak D call: TRBD1 (6 bases). Looked up from germline, CDR1 is SEHNR and CDR2 is FQNEAQ (reference sequence). The V and J ends lost 5 bases and 8 bases respectively, with 16 bases between them. This CDR3 region has 15 residues. The CDR3 loop reads CASSLGRGHHSPLHF. The CDR3 nucleotides are TGTGCCAGCAGCCTCGGCAGGGGACACCATTCACCCCTCCACTTT.

Only a few counts were recorded for this clone. The chain combines TRBV7-3 with TRBJ2-1, with 12 bases lining up with TRBD2. The germline V gene has CDR1 SGHTA and CDR2 FQGTGA. The CDR3 totals 15 residues. Losses at the gene ends were 5 bases for V and 9 bases for J; bases not matched to a gene: 8. In DNA, the CDR3 is TGTGCCAGCAGCCAATCTAGCGGGGGGGCGGCTGAGCAGTTCTTC. Translated, it gives CASSQSSGGAAEQFF.

The J gene is TRBJ1-5, the V gene TRBV28; 9 bases map to TRBD1. This CDR3 is built from 15 residues. Germline trimming cut 6 bases from V and 3 bases from J; bases unmatched to any gene: 6. CDR1 is MDHEN, CDR2 SYDVKM, per germline. DNA for the CDR3: TGTGCCAGCAGGGGACAGGGCGGGTACAATCAGCCCCAGCATTTT. It codes for CASRGQGGYNQPQHF.

As concerns this clone: An end of the junction does not agree with germline; a read error may underlie this. The rearrangement links TRBV10-3 to TRBJ2-1, with 8 positions matching TRBD2. The germline V gene has CDR1 ENHRY and CDR2 SYGVKD. The length of the CDR3 is 13 residues. CDR3 in DNA: TGTGCCATCAGTGAGTCGCGGGGGGACCCATGCCTCTTC. Its protein product is CAISESRGDPCLF.

This clone was seen only once. The rearrangement uses TRBV4-1 and TRBJ1-4, with 9 bases fitting TRBD1. Germline loops: CDR1 MGHRA, CDR2 YSYEKL. The CDR3 is 16 residues long. V lost 4 bases, J lost 5 bases, and 8 bases stayed unmatched. CDR3 in amino acids: CASSLVGGTGNEKLFF. The CDR3, as DNA: TGCGCCAGCAGCCTTGTCGGGGGGACAGGGAATGAAAAACTGTTTTTT.

The CDR3 DNA sequence: TGTGCCAGCAGTCCTTACTTAGGGGGGGGCGGCAATCAGCCCCAGCATTTT. The encoded protein is CASSPYLGGGGNQPQHF. The V and J genes are TRBV27 and TRBJ1-5; D might be TRBD1 (6 bases). From germline, CDR1 is MNHEY and CDR2 SMNVEV (reference sequence). V was shortened by 5 bases and J by 2 bases, with 19 bases between the two germline ends. The CDR3 consists of 17 residues.

The V call is TRBV21-1, the J call TRBJ1-2; the table names TRBD1, a call not compared with the DNA. TRBV21-1 is labeled a pseudogene. The CDR3 sequence is 15 residues long. The CDR3 here is CASSKAETGKECYTF. CDR3 in DNA: TGTGCCAGCAGCAAAGCGGAGACAGGGAAGGAATGCTACACCTTC.

This rearrangement joins TRBV5-5 to TRBJ2-5, with D possibly being TRBD1 (7 bases). The CDR3 loop spans 14 amino acids. Trimming took off 0 bases at V and 5 bases at J, with 11 bases between the two ends. Looked up from germline, CDR1 is SGHKS and CDR2 is YYEKEE (reference sequence). The CDR3 protein is CASSLAAGGETQYF. The CDR3 coding sequence is TGTGCCAGCAGCTTGGCCGCAGGGGGGGAGACCCAGTACTTC.